This TCR beta chain originates from a study of shared clonotypes between healthy human individuals. Generated by immunoSEQ multiplex PCR, the TCRdb table keeps only in-frame clones and is missing some. This sample carries 640,000 or so clones, about three quarters of them seen once, and the ten largest clones take under 2%. Germline V lookup: CDR1 MNHNY, CDR2 SVGAGI (reference sequence). Trimming shortened V by 4 bases and J by 2 bases, and 15 bases separated the two germline ends. This CDR3 is 15 amino acids long. The study separated CD4+ cells into CD45RA+ naive and CD45RA-negative memory subsets. The gene calls are TRBV6-6 and TRBJ2-7; D is possibly TRBD1 (6 bases). The source is a woman in her thirties in good health. The specimen sequenced was memory CD4+ T cells sorted from blood. As for subset: CD45RA-negative fraction. Here the CDR3 reads CASSSQGRGTYEQYF. The DNA of the CDR3 is TGTGCCAGCAGTTCCCAGGGCAGGGGCACCTACGAGCAGTACTTC.